This T cell receptor beta chain was captured in a study of siplizumab effects on memory and regulatory T cells. Findings and caveats of the study: Proliferating siplizumab-cultured Tregs lacked confirmed suppressive function. The naive T cell population seemed more diverse than memory cells and seemed a major contributor to the alloresponse. An assignable naive or memory phenotype was lacking in roughly 80-95% of proliferating CD4+ or CD8+ clones.

The data were produced by immunoSEQ multiplex PCR, yet TCRdb's version contains in-frame clones alone and is incomplete. This table has about 91,000 clones, under 95% appearing once. This clone was observed a single time. The antigen is not known. This CDR3 spans 13 amino acids. Germline CDR1 and CDR2: SGHAT and FQNNGV. Trimming took off 5 bases at V and 2 bases at J, with 10 bases between the two ends. The sequenced sample consisted of CD8+ T cells sorted from blood. The J gene is TRBJ2-7, the V gene TRBV11-2; possible D gene TRBD1, 5 bases. The clonotype was recovered from a human donor in good health. CDR3 region: CASSPDNTYEQYF. The CDR3 DNA reads TGTGCCAGCAGCCCGGACAACACCTACGAGCAGTACTTC.